The rows below give T cell receptor beta chains drawn from one sample of a study of CD4 T cells in relation to SARS-CoV-2 and coronaviruses. Their antigen targets remain unknown. Profiled with immunoSEQ multiplex PCR; TCRdb holds only in-frame clones, not every one. Seen here are over 10,000 clones, 70% to 80% observed once, and the top ten hold roughly 13%. The sequenced sample consisted of CD4+ T cells from PBMCs, cultured in vitro. The receptors here all came from a human donor in good health. CDR3s include the opening cysteine and the closing phenylalanine or tryptophan.

>TRBJ2-5|TRBV5-1|14
CASSLALTQETQYF
>TRBJ2-7|TRBV19|13
CASSLDGKYEQYF
>TRBJ2-1|TRBV12-3/TRBV12-4|11
CASSPGHEQFF
>TRBJ1-2|TRBV2|12
CASALDSYGYTF
>TRBJ2-7|TRBV4-2|16
CASSQGTLGRSYEQYF
>TRBJ1-5|TRBV4-1|17
CASSLRQGAFGNQPQHF
>TRBJ2-6|TRBV5-1|17
CASSLGGGGPGANVLTF
>TRBJ2-5|TRBV19|16
CASSMKKTANPETQYF
>TRBJ2-3|TRBV5-4|15
CASTLRGLPADTQYF
>TRBJ2-5|TRBV5-1|17
CASSLAKTKTYKETQYF
>TRBJ2-3|TRBV9|16
CASSALGGSWTDTQYF
>TRBJ2-1|TRBV7-2|16
CASSLKQRLASNEQFF
>TRBJ2-4|TRBV6-2/TRBV6-3|19
CASSYVGLAGGLAKNIQYF
>TRBJ1-6|TRBV6-5|15
CASSYASGAGSPLHF
>TRBJ1-1|TRBV5-1|15
CASSTGTLGDTEAFF
>TRBJ1-4|TRBV14|17
CASSQGLGLSNGEKLFF
>TRBJ2-3|TRBV6-2/TRBV6-3|15
CASSQRREPADTQYF
>TRBJ1-2|TRBV7-2|13
CASSRGGDYGYTF
>TRBJ2-7|TRBV19|12
CASRGDTYEQYF
>TRBJ1-4|TRBV18|20
CASSLEPQGIILHANEKLFF
>TRBJ2-7|TRBV18|16
CASSPPGTSGGIEQYF
>TRBJ2-3|TRBV7-9|16
CASSLVASGSTDTQYF
>TRBJ1-1|TRBV3-1/TRBV3-2|12
CASSPSGRTLFF
>TRBJ1-2|TRBV5-1|13
CASSLEGGFGYTF
>TRBJ2-6|TRBV6-1|15
CASSEGVVGANVLTF
>TRBJ2-7|TRBV4-2|17
CASSQEVAGPRAYEQYF
>TRBJ2-1|TRBV19|12
CASSTSGREQFF
>TRBJ1-5|TRBV19|13
CASSTLRDQPQHF
>TRBJ2-7|TRBV7-2|14
CASSLARVSYEQYF
>TRBJ1-1|TRBV29-1|13
CSVDPGRYTEAFF
>TRBJ2-1|TRBV3-1/TRBV3-2|16
CASSHGGRFLRNEQFF
>TRBJ2-1|TRBV10-2|14
CASSDLAGGYEQFF
>TRBJ2-7|TRBV10-3|15
CAISESDGPSYEQYF
>TRBJ1-2|TRBV4-1|14
CASSHTGAVYGYTF
>TRBJ1-6|TRBV10-1|14
CASSEGRTHSPLHF
>TRBJ2-5|TRBV2|12
CASSELAETQYF
>TRBJ2-1|TRBV14|15
CASSQGGWGYNEQFF
>TRBJ1-2|TRBV7-9|15
CASSSTDGQSYGYTF
>TRBJ2-1|TRBV19|15
CASSMLAGGHNEQFF
>TRBJ2-3|TRBV9|18
CASSVGRLAGGREDTQYF
>TRBJ2-6|TRBV27|18
CASSLSLVLGSGANVLTF
>TRBJ2-5|TRBV7-8|15
CASSLAPATQETQYF
>TRBJ1-2|TRBV29-1|12
CSAGRTGEGYTF
>TRBJ2-1|TRBV24-1|13
CATSDGGWDEQFF
>TRBJ1-2|TRBV9|13
CASSPRGGSGYTF
>TRBJ1-1|TRBV5-1|16
CASSLGRGPTDTEAFF
>TRBJ1-3|TRBV19|14
CASTGQASGNTIYF
>TRBJ2-7|TRBV20-1|11
CSARGAYEQYF
>TRBJ2-4|TRBV9|12
CASSPGGNIQYF
>TRBJ1-2|TRBV7-9|13
CASSLARASGYTF
>TRBJ2-3|TRBV6-2/TRBV6-3|13
CASSLDGTDTQYF
>TRBJ2-3|TRBV25-1|13
CASSRGPADTQYF